What follows are 14 T cell receptor beta chains derived from one specimen sequenced in a study of regulatory T cells in long-lasting Graves disease. Specified time point: newly diagnosed GD, antithyroid drugs for less than 3 months. PBMC RNA was the source of the TCR library. Arm-PCR of CDR3 regions with iRepertoire HTBI primers generated TCR beta libraries. TCRdb re-called the multiplex PCR reads through MiXCR, storing one row per CDR3 protein. The repertoire includes 350,000 to 500,000 distinct CDR3 sequences, 15% to 20% of them detected once, and about 23% sits in the top ten. The data also belong to a second study, concerning T cells in Graves' hyperthyroidism and ophthalmopathy.

The source was peripheral blood mononuclear cells (PBMCs), collected at new diagnosis, from a patient treated with antithyroid drugs. The receptors derive from a woman aged 18-35 years with Graves disease.

With respect to this clonotype: This could be a read error, since a much larger clone is one nucleotide away. This rearrangement joins TRBV12-3 or TRBV12-4 to TRBJ2-1; D is unclear. The CDR3 consists of 14 residues. Trimming removed 0 bases at V and 8 bases at J, with 11 bases between. CDR3 amino acids: CASSLALDWDEQFF. The CDR3 DNA sequence: TGTGCCAGCAGTTTAGCGCTAGACTGGGATGAGCAGTTCTTC.

V is TRBV3-1 and J is TRBJ2-2; TRBD2 matches 13 bases. The V gene's germline CDR1 is LGHDT and CDR2 YNNKEL (reference sequence). The CDR3 is made up of 16 amino acids. The trim removed 3 bases at V and 5 bases at J, leaving 3 bases unmatched. The CDR3 DNA reads TGTGCCAGCAGCCAGAGGACTAGCGGGAGTACCGGGGAGCTGTTTTTT. Its protein product is CASSQRTSGSTGELFF.

This clonotype came up many times. The genes are TRBV6-2 or TRBV6-3 and TRBJ2-1; 8 bases map to TRBD1. CDR1 and CDR2 (germline): MNHEY, SVGEGT. J lost 13 bases, V lost 5 bases, and 10 bases had no gene match. The CDR3 consists of 13 residues. CDR3 loop: CASSDFVGQGQFF. For the CDR3, the DNA is TGTGCCAGCAGTGATTTCGTAGGACAGGGACAGTTCTTC.

This clonotype was seen many times. J is TRBJ1-1 and V is TRBV10-3, with TRBD1 matching over 7 bases. The CDR3 totals 14 residues. Trimming removed 6 bases from V and 3 bases from J; junction bases left unmatched: 7. In germline, CDR1 is ENHRY, CDR2 SYGVKD. For the CDR3, the DNA is TGTGCCATCAGGGATGGACAGGAACACACTGAAGCTTTCTTT. Residues: CAIRDGQEHTEAFF.

This clonotype was seen only a few times. V usage is TRBV20-1 and J usage is TRBJ1-1; the D is unclear. Trimming stripped 1 base from V and 4 bases from J, with 13 bases between. Per the germline V gene, CDR1 is DFQATT and CDR2 is SNEGSKA (reference sequence). CDR3 size: 14 residues. The CDR3 reads CSARVALRGTEAFF. In DNA, the CDR3 is TGCAGTGCTAGAGTGGCGTTGCGAGGCACTGAAGCTTTCTTT.

This clonotype turned up a few times. V gene TRBV9 combines with J gene TRBJ2-1; TRBD2 might be the D (5 bases). This CDR3 has 14 amino acids. Deletions cut 4 bases from V and 7 bases from J, with 15 bases between. Germline V gives CDR1 SGDLS, CDR2 YYNGEE. The CDR3 nucleotides read TGTGCCAGCAGCTATCGGGATACGTTAAATGAGCAGTTCTTC. It specifies CASSYRDTLNEQFF.

This clonotype was observed at least ten times. The gene calls are TRBV12-3 or TRBV12-4 and TRBJ1-5; D is perhaps TRBD1 (5 bases). The V end lost 8 bases, the J end lost 7 bases, and 18 bases lay between the germline ends. The CDR3 has 14 residues. CDR3 region: CASGEGSMQQPQHF. Here the CDR3 DNA reads TGTGCCAGCGGTGAGGGGAGTATGCAACAGCCCCAGCATTTT.

The chain couples TRBV7-3 to TRBJ2-7; D tentatively fits TRBD1 or TRBD2 (5 bases each). The CDR3 has 13 amino acids. The germline V gene has CDR1 SGHTA and CDR2 FQGTGA. Between the trimmed V and J ends, which lost 2 bases and 9 bases, there was a span of 14 bases. The CDR3 protein is CASSLLGEHGQYF. DNA of the CDR3: TGTGCCAGCAGCTTACTGGGGGAGCACGGGCAGTACTTC.

This chain uses TRBV6-6 with TRBJ2-7; TRBD2 is a possible D gene (6 bases). Trimming stripped 0 bases from V and 3 bases from J, with 12 bases between. Germline loops: CDR1 MNHNY, CDR2 SVGAGI (reference sequence). The CDR3 extends over 15 amino acids. The CDR3 DNA reads as TGTGCCAGCAGTTACTCGTTTGGGACTGGCTACGAGCAGTACTTC. Translating gives CASSYSFGTGYEQYF.

This clonotype was recorded many times. This chain links TRBV7-9 with TRBJ2-5; 15 bases map to TRBD2. The CDR3 spans 16 residues. Trimming cost V 4 bases and J 5 bases; bases outside gene matches: 5. Looked up from germline, CDR1 is SEHNR and CDR2 is FQNEAQ (reference sequence). The CDR3 spells CASSSPGTSGRETQYF. CDR3 sequence (DNA): TGTGCCAGCAGCTCCCCCGGGACTAGCGGGAGGGAGACCCAGTACTTC. The full variable domain, its missing parts supplied by reference TRBV7-9 and TRBJ2-5, is DTGVSQNPRHKITKRGQNVTFRCDPISEHNRLYWYRQTLGQGPEFLTYFQNEAQLEKSRLLSDRFSAERPKGSFSTLEIQRTEQGDSAMYLCASSSPGTSGRETQYFGPGTRLLVL.

This clonotype has ten or more counts. V is TRBV12-3 or TRBV12-4 and J is TRBJ2-3; TRBD2 agrees at 9 bases. With V trimmed by 5 bases and J by 7 bases, 13 bases remained unmatched. CDR3 length: 16 residues. The CDR3 nucleotides read TGTGCCAGCAGTACTCCGGGACTAGCCTCTCTAAATACGCAGTATTTT. Translating it yields CASSTPGLASLNTQYF.

This clonotype showed up just a few times. This sequence joins TRBV12-5 and TRBJ2-1, with 10 bases fitting TRBD2. The J call could be wrong; TRBJ2-5 is a better fit for the DNA end. Germline V gives CDR1 LGHNT, CDR2 FRNRAP. The CDR3 extends over 15 amino acids. Written as DNA, the CDR3 is TGTGCTAGTGGTACGCGCCTAGCGGGAGTAGAGACCCAGTACTTC. As protein: CASGTRLAGVETQYF.

This clonotype has ten or more counts. The chain joins TRBV5-5 to TRBJ2-3; 8 nucleotides line up with TRBD1. The germline CDR1 and CDR2 sequences are SGHKS and YYEKEE (reference sequence). The ends lost 7 bases at V and 4 bases at J; junction bases unmatched: 14. There are 16 residues in the CDR3. This CDR3 is CASRPQDRVTPDTQYF. CDR3 DNA: TGTGCCAGCCGACCACAGGACAGGGTCACCCCAGATACGCAGTATTTT.

The chain couples TRBV7-9 to TRBJ2-7; D remains ambiguous. Trimming left V 5 bases short and J 3 bases short, with 14 bases between. The CDR3 totals 14 residues. CDR1 and CDR2 from the germline V gene are SEHNR and FQNEAQ (reference sequence). The chain's CDR3 is CASSNQVVGYEQYF. The CDR3 coding sequence is TGTGCCAGCAGCAACCAGGTTGTGGGCTACGAGCAGTACTTC.